Sequencing of this T cell receptor beta chain was carried out in a study of blood T cell repertoires in COVID-19 (dated by TCRdb to about 2020). About the full investigation: Samples from collaborators originated in the United States, Italy and Spain and spanned both the acute and convalescent phases of COVID-19. The prospective study material was composed of cDNA or gDNA derived from T cells, B-cell-depleted T cells, or PBMCs. Deeply sampled blood TCRbeta repertoires from subjects exposed to, actively infected with, or recovered from COVID-19 were included in the dataset. The repertoires were released in a freely available public database meant as a resource for research on the immune response to SARS-CoV-2. The samples were drawn from the first 160 participants of the ongoing ImmuneRACE study and from 1,254 subjects provided by 6 global collaborators. Sample metadata almost always included a de-identified subject ID, COVID-19 status, age in years and sex. HLA class I and class II types, where available, came from metadata supplied by the sample provider rather than from assay-based typing. Here is what the overall study found, with its caveats: The amount of clinical and demographic metadata varied by source and participant and was provided uncurated.

The CDR3, cysteine through phenylalanine, is 15 amino acids long. The DNA shown is the 45-base CDR3, in frame from base 1. Note on this clone: Its specific antigen is unknown. Per-base qualities were not stored, and no clone one base away is much larger.

One collaborating source in Seattle enrolled patients while the patients were actively infected and followed the patients over time throughout the course of disease. The collaborating institutions used their own protocols to collect whole blood in K2EDTA tubes. For TCRbeta analysis, collaborator samples were shipped as frozen whole blood, as isolated PBMCs, or as DNA extracted from either sample type. TCRbeta CDR3 regions were amplified from genomic DNA using the immunoSEQ Assay, a bias-controlled multiplex PCR. On the authors' methods: The number of nucleated cells in each sample was estimated from the amplification of reference gene primers within the assay. Sequence reads were collapsed and filtered to measure the absolute abundance of every unique TCRbeta CDR3 rearrangement. For each sample, productive Simpson clonality was calculated by taking the square root of Simpson's diversity index across productive rearrangements. Imported from immuneACCESS, the table was reduced by TCRdb to in-frame sequences with V and J called. These copies leave out some clones; in studies compared against another copy, an unresolved V gene accounts for under half, and the cause of the remainder is not known. V and J calls and clone size are given by that table; D and trimming were obtained from the DNA. The sample table contains hundreds of thousands of clones; only one count was recorded for more than 70% of them. The ten biggest clones cover 3% of the sample.

The chain is encoded by TRBV7-5 joined to TRBJ2-3; the table's D call, TRBD2, was not checked against the DNA. TRBV7-5 is an annotated pseudogene. This clonotype was obtained from a woman aged 30 to 39 with COVID-19, enrolled during active disease. The sequencing input was peripheral blood. The CDR3 region reads CARSPGASGGDTQYF. The DNA sequence follows: TGTGCCAGAAGCCCCGGGGCTAGCGGAGGAGATACGCAGTATTTT.